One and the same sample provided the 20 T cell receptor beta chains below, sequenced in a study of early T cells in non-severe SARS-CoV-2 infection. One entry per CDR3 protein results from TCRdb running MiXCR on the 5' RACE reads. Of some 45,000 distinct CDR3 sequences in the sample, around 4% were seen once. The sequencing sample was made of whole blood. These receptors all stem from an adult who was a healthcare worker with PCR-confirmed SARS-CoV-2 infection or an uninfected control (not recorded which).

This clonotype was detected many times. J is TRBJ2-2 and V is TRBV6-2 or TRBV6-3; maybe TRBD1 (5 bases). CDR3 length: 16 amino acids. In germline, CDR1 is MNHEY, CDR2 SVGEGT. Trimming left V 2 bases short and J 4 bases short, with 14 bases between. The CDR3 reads CASSYVGRDVTGELFF. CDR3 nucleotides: TGTGCCAGCAGTTACGTCGGCAGGGATGTCACCGGGGAGCTGTTTTTT.

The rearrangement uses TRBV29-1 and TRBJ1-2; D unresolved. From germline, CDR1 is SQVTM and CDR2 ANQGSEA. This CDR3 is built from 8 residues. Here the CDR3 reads CIASGYTF. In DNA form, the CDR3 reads TGCATAGCCTCTGGCTACACCTTC.

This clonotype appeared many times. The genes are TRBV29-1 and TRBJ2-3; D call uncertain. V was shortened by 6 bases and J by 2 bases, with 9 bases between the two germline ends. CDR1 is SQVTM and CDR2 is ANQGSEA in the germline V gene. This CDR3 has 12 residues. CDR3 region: CSVEKDTDTQYF. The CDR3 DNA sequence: TGCAGCGTCGAAAAGGACACAGATACGCAGTATTTT.

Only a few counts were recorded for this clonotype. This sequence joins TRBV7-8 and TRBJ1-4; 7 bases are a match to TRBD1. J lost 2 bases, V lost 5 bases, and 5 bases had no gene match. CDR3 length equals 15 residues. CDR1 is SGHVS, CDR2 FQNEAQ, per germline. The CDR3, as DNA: TGTGCCAGCAGCATTCCGGGACAGACTAATGAAAAACTGTTTTTT. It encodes CASSIPGQTNEKLFF. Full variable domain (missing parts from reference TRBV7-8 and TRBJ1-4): GAGVSQSPRYKVAKRGQDVALRCDPISGHVSLFWYQQALGQGPEFLTYFQNEAQLDKSGLPSDRFFAERPEGSVSTLKIQRTQQEDSAVYLCASSIPGQTNEKLFFGSGTQLSVL.

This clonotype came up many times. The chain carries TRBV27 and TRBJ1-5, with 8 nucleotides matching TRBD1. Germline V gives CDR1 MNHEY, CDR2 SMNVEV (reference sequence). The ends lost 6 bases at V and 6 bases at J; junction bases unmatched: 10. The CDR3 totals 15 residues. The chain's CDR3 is CASRAGGNIGQPQHF. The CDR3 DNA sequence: TGTGCCAGCAGGGCAGGGGGCAACATAGGTCAGCCCCAGCATTTT.

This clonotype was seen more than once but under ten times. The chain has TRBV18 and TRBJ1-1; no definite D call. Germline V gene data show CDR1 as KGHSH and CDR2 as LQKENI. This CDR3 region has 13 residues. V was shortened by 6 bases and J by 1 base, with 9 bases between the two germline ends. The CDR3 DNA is TGTGCCAGCTCCATGACACAGAACACTGAAGCTTTCTTT. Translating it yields CASSMTQNTEAFF.

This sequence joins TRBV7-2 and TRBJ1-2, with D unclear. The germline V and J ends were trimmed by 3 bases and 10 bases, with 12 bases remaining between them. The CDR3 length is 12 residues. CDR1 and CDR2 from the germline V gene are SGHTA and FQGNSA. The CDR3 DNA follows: TGTGCCAGCAGCTTTTCGGAGTACGACTACACCTTC. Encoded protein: CASSFSEYDYTF.

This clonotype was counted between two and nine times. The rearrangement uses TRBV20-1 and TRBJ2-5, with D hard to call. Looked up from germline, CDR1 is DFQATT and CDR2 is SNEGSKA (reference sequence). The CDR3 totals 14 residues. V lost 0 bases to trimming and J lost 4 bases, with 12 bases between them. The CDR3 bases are TGCAGTGCTAGAGATTCGCAGAATCGAGAGACCCAGTACTTC. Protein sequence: CSARDSQNRETQYF.

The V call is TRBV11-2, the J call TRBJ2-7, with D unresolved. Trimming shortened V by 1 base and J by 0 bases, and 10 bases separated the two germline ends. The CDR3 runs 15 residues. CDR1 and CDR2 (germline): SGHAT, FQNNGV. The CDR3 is CASSLAAGSSYEQYF. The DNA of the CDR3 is TGTGCCAGCAGCTTAGCGGCAGGAAGCTCCTACGAGCAGTACTTC.

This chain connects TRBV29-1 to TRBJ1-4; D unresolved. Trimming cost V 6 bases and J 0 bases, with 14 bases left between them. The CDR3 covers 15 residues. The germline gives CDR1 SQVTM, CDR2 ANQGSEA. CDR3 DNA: TGCAGCGTATCAGCCAGTCCAGCAACTAATGAAAAACTGTTTTTT. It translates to CSVSASPATNEKLFF.

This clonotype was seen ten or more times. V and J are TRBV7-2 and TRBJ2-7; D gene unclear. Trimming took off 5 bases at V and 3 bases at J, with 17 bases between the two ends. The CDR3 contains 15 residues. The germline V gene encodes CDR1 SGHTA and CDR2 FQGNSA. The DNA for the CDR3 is TGTGCCAGCAGCCGCCGTCCCCTTATTCTCTACGAGCAGTACTTC. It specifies CASSRRPLILYEQYF.

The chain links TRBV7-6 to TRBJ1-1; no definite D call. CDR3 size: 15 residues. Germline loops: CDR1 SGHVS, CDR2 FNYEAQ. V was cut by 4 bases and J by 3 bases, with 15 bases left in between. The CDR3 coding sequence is TGTGCCAGCAGCTATAGGACTCTTAGGGACACTGAAGCTTTCTTT. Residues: CASSYRTLRDTEAFF.

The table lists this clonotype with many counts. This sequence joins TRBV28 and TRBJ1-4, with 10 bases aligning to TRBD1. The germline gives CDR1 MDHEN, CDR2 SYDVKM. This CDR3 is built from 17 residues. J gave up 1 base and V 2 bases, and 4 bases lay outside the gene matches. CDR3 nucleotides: TGTGCCAGCAGTTTACCGGGACAGGGGTTAACTAATGAAAAACTGTTTTTT. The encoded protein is CASSLPGQGLTNEKLFF.

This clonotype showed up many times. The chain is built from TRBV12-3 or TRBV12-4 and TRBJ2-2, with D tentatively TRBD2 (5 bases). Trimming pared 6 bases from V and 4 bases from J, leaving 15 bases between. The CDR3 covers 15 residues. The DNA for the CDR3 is TGTGCCAGCAGCCCCTTAATGGCGGGCACCGGGGAGCTGTTTTTT. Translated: CASSPLMAGTGELFF.

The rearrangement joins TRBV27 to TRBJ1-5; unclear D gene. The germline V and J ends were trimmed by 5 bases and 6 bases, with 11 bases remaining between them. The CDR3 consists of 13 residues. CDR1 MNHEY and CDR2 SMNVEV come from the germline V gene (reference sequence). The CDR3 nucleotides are TGTGCCAGCAGTCTCTACGGGGTTCAGCCCCAGCATTTT. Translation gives CASSLYGVQPQHF.

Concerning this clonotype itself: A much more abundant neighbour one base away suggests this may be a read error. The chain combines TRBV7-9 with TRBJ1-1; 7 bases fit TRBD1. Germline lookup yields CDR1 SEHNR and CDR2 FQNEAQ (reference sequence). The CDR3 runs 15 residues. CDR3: CASSLGDREATDAFF. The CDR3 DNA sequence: TGTGCCAGCAGCTTAGGTGACAGGGAGGCCACTGATGCTTTCTTT.

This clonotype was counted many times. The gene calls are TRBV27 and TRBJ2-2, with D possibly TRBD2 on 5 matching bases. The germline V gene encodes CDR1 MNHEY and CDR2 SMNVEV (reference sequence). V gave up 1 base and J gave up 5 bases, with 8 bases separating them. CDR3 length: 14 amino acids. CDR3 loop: CASSLYRGTGELFF. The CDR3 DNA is TGTGCCAGCAGTTTATATCGGGGTACCGGGGAGCTGTTTTTT.

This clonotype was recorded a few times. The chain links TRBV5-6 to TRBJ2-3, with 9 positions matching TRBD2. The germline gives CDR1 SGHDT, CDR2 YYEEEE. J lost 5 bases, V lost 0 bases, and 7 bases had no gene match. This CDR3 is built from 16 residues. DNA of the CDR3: TGTGCCAGCAGCTTGGAAGGCGGGAGGGCGGGAGATACGCAGTATTTT. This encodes CASSLEGGRAGDTQYF.

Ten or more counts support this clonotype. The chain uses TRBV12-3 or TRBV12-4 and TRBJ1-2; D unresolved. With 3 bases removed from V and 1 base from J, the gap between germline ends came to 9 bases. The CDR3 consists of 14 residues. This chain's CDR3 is CASSFTSSNYGYTF. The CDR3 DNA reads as TGTGCCAGCAGTTTCACAAGCAGTAACTATGGCTACACCTTC.

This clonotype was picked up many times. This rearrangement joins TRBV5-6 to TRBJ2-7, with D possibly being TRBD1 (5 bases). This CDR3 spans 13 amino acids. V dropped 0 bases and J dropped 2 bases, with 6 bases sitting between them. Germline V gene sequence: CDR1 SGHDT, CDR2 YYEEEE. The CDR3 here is CASSLEGPYEQYF. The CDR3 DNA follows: TGTGCCAGCAGCTTGGAGGGGCCCTACGAGCAGTACTTC.